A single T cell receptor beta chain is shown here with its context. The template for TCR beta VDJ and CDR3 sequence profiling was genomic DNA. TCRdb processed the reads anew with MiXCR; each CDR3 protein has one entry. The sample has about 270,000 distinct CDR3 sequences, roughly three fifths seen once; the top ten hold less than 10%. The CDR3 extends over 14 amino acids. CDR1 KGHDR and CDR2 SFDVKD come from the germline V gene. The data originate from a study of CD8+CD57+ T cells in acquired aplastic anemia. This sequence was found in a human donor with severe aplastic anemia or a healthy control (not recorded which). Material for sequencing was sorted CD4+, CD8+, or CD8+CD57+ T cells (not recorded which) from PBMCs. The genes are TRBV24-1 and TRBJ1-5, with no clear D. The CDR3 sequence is CASRTGSANQPQHF. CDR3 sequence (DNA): TGTGCTAGCCGGACGGGCAGTGCTAATCAGCCCCAGCATTTT.